Below, 2 T cell receptor beta chains from the same sample are listed, as sequenced in a study of blood T cell repertoires in COVID-19. The data were produced by immunoSEQ multiplex PCR, yet TCRdb's version contains in-frame clones alone and is incomplete. The sample records approximately 250,000 clones, roughly 89% being singletons. The sequenced sample was peripheral blood. The receptors here all came from a woman in her thirties or forties who had recovered from COVID-19.

The genes are TRBV28 and TRBJ1-1; D is ambiguous. Trimming took off 5 bases at V and 0 bases at J, with 10 bases between the two ends. The CDR3 is 14 amino acids. The V gene's germline CDR1 is MDHEN and CDR2 SYDVKM. CDR3 nucleotides: TGTGCCAGCAGTGAAATAACTTTGAACACTGAAGCTTTCTTT. Its translation: CASSEITLNTEAFF.

The rearrangement joins TRBV28 to TRBJ2-2; 7 bases are a match to TRBD1. CDR1 is MDHEN and CDR2 is SYDVKM in the germline V gene. The trim removed 1 base at V and 4 bases at J, leaving 3 bases unmatched. The CDR3 is made up of 15 amino acids. The CDR3 protein is CASSLFRQGTGELFF. The CDR3 coding sequence is TGTGCCAGCAGTTTATTCAGACAGGGCACCGGGGAGCTGTTTTTT. The full variable domain, completed using reference TRBV28 and TRBJ2-2, is DVKVTQSSRYLVKRTGEKVFLECVQDMDHENMFWYRQDPGLGLRLIYFSYDVKMKEKGDIPEGYSVSREKKERFSLILESASTNQTSMYLCASSLFRQGTGELFFGEGSRLTVL.